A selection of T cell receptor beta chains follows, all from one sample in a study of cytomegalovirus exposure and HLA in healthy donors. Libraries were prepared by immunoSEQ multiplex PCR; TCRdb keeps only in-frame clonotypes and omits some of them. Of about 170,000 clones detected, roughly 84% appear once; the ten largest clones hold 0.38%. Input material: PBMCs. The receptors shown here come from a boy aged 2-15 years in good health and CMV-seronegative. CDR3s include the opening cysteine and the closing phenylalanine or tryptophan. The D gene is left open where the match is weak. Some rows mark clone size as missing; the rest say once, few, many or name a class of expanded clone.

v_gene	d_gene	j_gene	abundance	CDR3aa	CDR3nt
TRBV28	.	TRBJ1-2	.	CATGAGVNGYTF	TGTGCCACGGGAGCGGGGGTCAATGGCTACACCTTC
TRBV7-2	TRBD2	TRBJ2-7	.	CASSLSGRAYEQYF	TGTGCCAGCAGTCTTAGCGGGAGGGCCTACGAGCAGTACTTC
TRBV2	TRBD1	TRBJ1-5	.	CASSEMTGGNQPQHF	TGTGCCAGCAGTGAAATGACAGGGGGCAATCAGCCCCAGCATTTT
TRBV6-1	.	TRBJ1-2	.	CASRTDAGYTF	TGTGCCAGCAGGACAGATGCTGGCTACACCTTC
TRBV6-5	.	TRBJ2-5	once	CASSHSVNEGGETQYF	TGTGCCAGCAGTCACTCGGTGAACGAGGGGGGGGAGACCCAGTACTTC
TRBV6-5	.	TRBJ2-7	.	CASSRSQAPHEQYF	TGTGCCAGCAGTCGATCCCAGGCCCCCCACGAGCAGTACTTC
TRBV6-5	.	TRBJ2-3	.	CASRQFSSSDTQYF	TGTGCCAGCAGGCAATTTTCTAGCTCTGATACGCAGTATTTT
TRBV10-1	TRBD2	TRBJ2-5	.	CASMTCGLAGGTQETQYF	TGCGCCAGCATGACCTGCGGACTAGCGGGAGGTACCCAAGAGACCCAGTACTTC
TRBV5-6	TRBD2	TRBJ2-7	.	CASSKQLAGGYEQYF	TGTGCCAGCAGCAAGCAACTAGCGGGAGGTTACGAGCAGTACTTC
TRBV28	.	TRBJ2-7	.	CASSFGRISYEQYF	TGTGCCAGCAGTTTTGGCAGAATCTCCTACGAGCAGTACTTC
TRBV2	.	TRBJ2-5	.	CASKIVRAETQYF	TGTGCCAGCAAAATCGTGAGGGCGGAGACCCAGTACTTC
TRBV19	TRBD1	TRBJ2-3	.	CASSIGTGAETDTQYF	TGTGCCAGTAGTATTGGGACAGGGGCCGAAACAGATACGCAGTATTTT
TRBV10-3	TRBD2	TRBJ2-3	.	CAINPSSGGITDTQYF	TGTGCCATCAACCCCTCTAGCGGGGGAATCACAGATACGCAGTATTTT
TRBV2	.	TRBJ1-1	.	CASSAISGGGTEAFF	TGTGCCAGCAGCGCAATCAGTGGTGGAGGCACTGAAGCTTTCTTT
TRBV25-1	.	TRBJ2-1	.	CASSEWRGSSYNEQFF	TGTGCCAGCAGTGAATGGCGCGGTAGCTCCTACAATGAGCAGTTCTTC
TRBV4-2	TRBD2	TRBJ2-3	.	CASSQDWREGRDTQYF	TGTGCCAGCAGCCAAGACTGGCGGGAGGGCCGAGATACGCAGTATTTT
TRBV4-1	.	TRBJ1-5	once	CASSQESGGNQPQHF	TGCGCCAGCAGCCAAGAAAGCGGCGGCAATCAGCCCCAGCATTTT